One and the same sample provided the 30 T cell receptor beta chains below, sequenced in a study of Ad26.COV2.S vaccination and SARS-CoV-2 variants. Indicated treatment: some 20 received Ad26.COV2.S at low or high dose, single or two shots; a few received placebo; per-sample allocation not given. Material that was analyzed had been drawn on day 63 after the first vaccine or placebo injection. TCRdb's table, derived via immunoSEQ multiplex PCR, lists solely in-frame clones and lacks some. Of hundreds of thousands of clones listed, approximately 88% are singletons. This material consisted of peripheral blood, taken in a trial of Ad26.COV2.S vaccine versus placebo. These receptors came from a person between 18 and 60 years old who received the Ad26.COV2.S COVID-19 vaccine or a placebo.

The rearrangement uses TRBV7-6 and TRBJ1-2; TRBD1 agrees at 9 bases. The germline gives CDR1 SGHVS, CDR2 FNYEAQ. The CDR3 loop spans 15 amino acids. V shed 5 bases and J 5 bases; nucleotides not matched to a gene: 9. In DNA, the CDR3 is TGTGCCAGCAGCCCAGGACAGGGGATTTTGTATGGCTACACCTTC. Residues: CASSPGQGILYGYTF.

The chain has TRBV11-2 and TRBJ2-1, with TRBD2 matching 10 bases. The CDR3 length is 15 residues. After removal of 5 bases from V and 7 bases from J, the junction contained 8 bases not matched to a gene. The germline V gene has CDR1 SGHAT and CDR2 FQNNGV. The CDR3 loop is CASSTLAGVWNEQFF. The DNA of the CDR3 is TGTGCCAGCAGCACCCTAGCGGGAGTATGGAATGAGCAGTTCTTC.

This rearrangement joins TRBV29-1 to TRBJ2-7; D may match TRBD1 or TRBD2 (5 bases each). This CDR3 contains 13 residues. CDR1 and CDR2 (germline): SQVTM, ANQGSEA. Trimming took 4 bases from V and 2 from J, leaving 12 bases between them. For the CDR3, the DNA is TGCAGCGTTGGGGGGACGAAAGCCTACGAGCAGTACTTC. Protein sequence: CSVGGTKAYEQYF.

This clone was recorded once. V is TRBV5-4 and J is TRBJ2-5; possibly TRBD1 for D (5 bases). Deletions cut 0 bases from V and 2 bases from J, with 8 bases between. The CDR3 runs to 14 residues. Germline V CDR1 and CDR2: SGHNT, YYREEE (reference sequence). CDR3 sequence: CASSLGRVQETQYF. The CDR3 DNA reads as TGTGCCAGCAGCTTGGGCAGGGTTCAAGAGACCCAGTACTTC.

This chain links TRBV18 with TRBJ1-5, with D unclear. The V gene lost 3 bases and the J gene lost 5 bases, with 8 bases spanning the gap. Germline CDR1 is KGHSH and CDR2 is LQKENI. This CDR3 has 13 residues. The CDR3 DNA reads as TGTGCCAGCTCACCTACTACCTATCAGCCCCAGCATTTT. Encoded protein: CASSPTTYQPQHF.

This rearrangement joins TRBV18 to TRBJ1-6; 8 bases align to TRBD1. J was trimmed by 9 bases and V by 2 bases; bases with no gene match: 6. This CDR3 contains 15 residues. Per germline, CDR1 KGHSH and CDR2 LQKENI. The CDR3 spells CASSPTGTGPSPLHF. The CDR3 coding sequence is TGTGCCAGCTCACCAACCGGGACAGGACCTTCACCCCTCCACTTT.

This chain connects TRBV11-2 to TRBJ2-6, with unresolved D. The CDR3 sequence is 15 residues long. The V and J ends lost 5 bases and 1 base respectively, with 9 bases between them. Germline CDR1 reads SGHAT; CDR2 reads FQNNGV. The DNA for the CDR3 is TGTGCCAGCAGCCCCTTTCGGTCTGGGGCCAACGTCCTGACTTTC. This encodes CASSPFRSGANVLTF.

This chain links TRBV7-2 with TRBJ1-1; the match to TRBD1 covers 8 bases. Germline CDR1 is SGHTA and CDR2 is FQGNSA. The CDR3 extends over 15 amino acids. V trimming: 5 bases; J trimming: 1 base; junction bases outside the gene matches: 6. CDR3 in amino acids: CASSELDRANTEAFF. The CDR3 region has the DNA TGTGCCAGCAGCGAGTTGGACAGGGCGAACACTGAAGCTTTCTTT.

This clone was observed a few times. The chain joins TRBV4-3 to TRBJ1-5, with D maybe TRBD1 (6 bases). Looked up from germline, CDR1 is LGHNA and CDR2 is YSLEER. The CDR3 totals 14 residues. With 1 base removed from V and 6 bases from J, the gap between germline ends came to 10 bases. In nucleotides, the CDR3 is TGCGCCAGCAGCCAAGGAGGGGGAGGTCAGCCCCAGCATTTT. Encoded protein: CASSQGGGGQPQHF.

This clone has a handful of counts. The V call is TRBV10-3, the J call TRBJ1-1, with TRBD1 as a possible D gene (5 bases). This CDR3 is 11 amino acids long. CDR1 and CDR2 (germline): ENHRY, SYGVKD. Trimming stripped 4 bases from V and 8 bases from J, with 8 bases between. The CDR3, as DNA: TGTGCCATCAGTGCGGGGCAGGAAGCTTTCTTT. Translated, it gives CAISAGQEAFF.

The V gene is TRBV2, the J gene TRBJ1-2; D is undetermined. Trimming cost V 1 base and J 4 bases, with 13 bases left between them. The CDR3 is 15 amino acids. Germline V gives CDR1 SNHLY, CDR2 FYNNEI. In DNA form, the CDR3 reads TGTGCCAGCAGTGAAGAGAATGGGGTTCGCTATGGCTACACCTTC. This translates into CASSEENGVRYGYTF.

The rearrangement joins TRBV6-5 to TRBJ2-5; the D gene could be TRBD1 or TRBD2 (5 bases each). V shed 2 bases and J shed 5 bases, with 18 bases lying between them. Germline V gene sequence: CDR1 MNHEY, CDR2 SVGAGI. There are 16 residues in the CDR3. The CDR3 loop reads CASSYRAVGPGETQYF. The CDR3 DNA is TGTGCCAGCAGTTACCGAGCGGTGGGGCCGGGGGAGACCCAGTACTTC.

This clone has just a few counts. The chain employs TRBV3-1 (or the pseudogene TRBV3-2) and TRBJ1-5, with D tentatively TRBD1 (5 bases). Trimming shortened V by 0 bases and J by 4 bases, and 10 bases separated the two germline ends. From germline, CDR1 is LGHDT and CDR2 YNNKEL (reference sequence). CDR3 length: 15 residues. CDR3 coding DNA: TGTGCCAGCAGCCAAGATCTCAGGGTGAATCAGCCCCAGCATTTT. Translated: CASSQDLRVNQPQHF.

The chain uses TRBV18 and TRBJ2-6; D gene uncertain. Trimming removed 0 bases from V and 0 bases from J, with 6 bases in between. The CDR3 loop spans 16 amino acids. Germline-derived CDR1 and CDR2 are KGHSH and LQKENI. CDR3 bases: TGTGCCAGCTCACCACCACGTGGCTCTGGGGCCAACGTCCTGACTTTC. Translated, it gives CASSPPRGSGANVLTF. Using reference TRBV18 and TRBJ2-6 for the parts outside the CDR3, the full variable domain is NAGVMQNPRHLVRRRGQEARLRCSPMKGHSHVYWYRQLPEEGLKFMVYLQKENIIDESGMPKERFSAEFPKEGPSILRIQQVVRGDSAAYFCASSPPRGSGANVLTFGAGSRLTVL.

The chain uses TRBV18 and TRBJ1-1; 9 bases are a match to TRBD1. Per the germline V gene, CDR1 is KGHSH and CDR2 is LQKENI. CDR3 length: 16 amino acids. Losses at the gene ends were 5 bases for V and 4 bases for J; bases not matched to a gene: 11. CDR3 loop: CASSKDRGPAGTEAFF. Here the CDR3 DNA reads TGTGCCAGCTCAAAGGACAGGGGCCCAGCGGGCACTGAAGCTTTCTTT.

The chain employs TRBV7-2 and TRBJ1-1; D is perhaps TRBD1 (5 bases). This CDR3 is built from 16 residues. Deletions cut 5 bases from V and 0 bases from J, with 16 bases between. The germline V gene has CDR1 SGHTA and CDR2 FQGNSA. DNA for the CDR3: TGTGCCAGCAGCCCCCACCGGGGGGGTTTGAACACTGAAGCTTTCTTT. Amino acid sequence: CASSPHRGGLNTEAFF.

The chain uses TRBV2 and TRBJ1-3; D is possibly TRBD1 (5 bases). Trimming took off 3 bases at V and 2 bases at J, with 8 bases between the two ends. Germline assignment: CDR1 SNHLY and CDR2 FYNNEI. The CDR3 extends over 14 amino acids. The DNA of the CDR3 is TGTGCCAGCAGTGAGGTGGGGCCTGGAAACACCATATATTTT. Protein sequence: CASSEVGPGNTIYF.

The chain carries TRBV5-1 and TRBJ1-4; no clear D. The V end lost 0 bases, the J end lost 0 bases, and 9 bases lay between the germline ends. CDR1 SGHRS and CDR2 YFSETQ come from the germline V gene. The CDR3 consists of 16 residues. This CDR3 reads CASSLAAIATNEKLFF. The CDR3, as DNA: TGCGCCAGCAGCTTGGCCGCAATTGCAACTAATGAAAAACTGTTTTTT.

CDR3 nucleotide sequence: TGTGCCAGCAGTCCTCGTTTGATGGGCACTGAAGCTTTCTTT. Encoded protein: CASSPRLMGTEAFF. V is TRBV27 and J is TRBJ1-1; D is unresolved. The CDR3 covers 14 residues. Germline assignment: CDR1 MNHEY and CDR2 SMNVEV (reference sequence). Trimming cost V 5 bases and J 4 bases, with 14 bases left between them.

As concerns this clone: The same CDR3 arises from other DNA sequences in this sample as well. The gene calls are TRBV2 and TRBJ1-5, with TRBD1 matching 7 bases. Germline V gene sequence: CDR1 SNHLY, CDR2 FYNNEI. This CDR3 spans 14 amino acids. Trimming took 5 bases from V and 3 from J; bases not matched to a gene: 4. The CDR3 nucleotides are TGTGCCAGCAGTCAGACAGGGTCCAATCAGCCCCAGCATTTT. As protein: CASSQTGSNQPQHF.

The chain links TRBV6-6 to TRBJ1-4; D perhaps matches TRBD1 (6 bases). The CDR3 has 14 amino acids. The V end was cut by 6 bases, the J end by 11 bases, with 19 bases between. Per germline, CDR1 MNHNY and CDR2 SVGAGI (reference sequence). As DNA, the CDR3 is TGTGCCAGCAGGAACGACAGGCCCTCTCTTAAACTGTTTTTT. Translated: CASRNDRPSLKLFF.

As to this clone: In the same sample, other DNA sequences code for this CDR3. The chain links TRBV5-4 to TRBJ2-5; 7 nucleotides line up with TRBD2. This CDR3 has 15 amino acids. With V trimmed by 0 bases and J by 5 bases, 7 bases remained unmatched. Germline V lookup: CDR1 SGHNT, CDR2 YYREEE (reference sequence). CDR3 residues: CASSLAGGRGETQYF. The DNA for the CDR3 is TGTGCCAGCAGCTTGGCCGGCGGGAGAGGGGAGACCCAGTACTTC.

Points on this clone: The same CDR3 arises from other DNA sequences in this sample as well. The rearrangement uses TRBV30 and TRBJ1-5, with no clear D. The V gene's germline CDR1 is GTSNPN and CDR2 SVGIG (reference sequence). CDR3 length: 12 amino acids. Trimming pared 3 bases from V and 2 bases from J, leaving 5 bases between. The CDR3 loop reads CAWSRGNQPQHF. In DNA, the CDR3 is TGTGCCTGGAGCAGAGGCAATCAGCCCCAGCATTTT.

V is TRBV7-6 and J is TRBJ2-3, with a possible D match to TRBD1 (6 bases). V lost 5 bases and J lost 2, with 14 bases in between. This CDR3 is built from 15 residues. The germline gives CDR1 SGHVS, CDR2 FNYEAQ. CDR3 DNA: TGTGCCAGCAGCCCCCGGGACACGCTCACAGATACGCAGTATTTT. Translating gives CASSPRDTLTDTQYF. The variable domain in full, with the rest retrieved from reference TRBV7-6 and TRBJ2-3, is GAGVSQSPRYKVTKRGQDVALRCDPISGHVSLYWYRQALGQGPEFLTYFNYEAQQDKSGLPNDRFSAERPEGSISTLTIQRTEQRDSAMYRCASSPRDTLTDTQYFGPGTRLTVL.

The chain links TRBV29-1 to TRBJ2-3, with D possibly TRBD2 on 6 matching bases. This CDR3 contains 14 residues. Germline V gene sequence: CDR1 SQVTM, CDR2 ANQGSEA. Trimming took 4 bases from V and 0 from J, leaving 11 bases between them. CDR3 amino acids: CSVGWGDSTDTQYF. The DNA for the CDR3 is TGCAGCGTTGGCTGGGGGGACAGCACAGATACGCAGTATTTT.

The J gene is TRBJ2-1, the V gene TRBV19; tentative D call: TRBD1 (5 bases). The germline gives CDR1 LNHDA, CDR2 SQIVND (reference sequence). The CDR3 consists of 15 residues. V was shortened by 1 base and J by 4 bases, with 11 bases between the two germline ends. In nucleotides, the CDR3 is TGTGCCAGTAGTATAGCTGAGACAGAGTACAATGAGCAGTTCTTC. Translated, it gives CASSIAETEYNEQFF. Drawing the rest from reference TRBV19 and TRBJ2-1, the complete variable domain is DGGITQSPKYLFRKEGQNVTLSCEQNLNHDAMYWYRQDPGQGLRLIYYSQIVNDFQKGDIAEGYSVSREKKESFPLTVTSAQKNPTAFYLCASSIAETEYNEQFFGPGTRLTVL.

The V call is TRBV30, the J call TRBJ1-2; 9 nucleotides match TRBD1. Trimming removed 8 bases from V and 4 bases from J; junction bases left unmatched: 5. This CDR3 spans 12 amino acids. Per the germline V gene, CDR1 is GTSNPN and CDR2 is SVGIG (reference sequence). The CDR3 DNA sequence: TGTGCCAGGGACAGGGTACCCTATGGCTACACCTTC. Amino acid sequence: CARDRVPYGYTF.

CDR3 amino acids: CASSLTDYQPQHF. For the CDR3, the DNA is TGTGCCAGCAGCTTGACCGACTATCAGCCCCAGCATTTT. V and J are TRBV7-9 and TRBJ1-5; no clear D gene. V was cut by 3 bases and J by 5 bases, with 8 bases left in between. This CDR3 has 13 amino acids. CDR1 and CDR2 (germline): SEHNR, FQNEAQ (reference sequence).

The chain has TRBV27 and TRBJ1-5; 12 bases fit TRBD1. The V segment lost 4 bases and the J segment 4 bases; nucleotides outside the gene matches: 5. Germline loops: CDR1 MNHEY, CDR2 SMNVEV (reference sequence). The CDR3 runs to 16 residues. The CDR3 sequence: CASSSGQGARNQPQHF. Written as DNA, the CDR3 is TGTGCCAGCAGTTCGGGACAGGGGGCGAGGAATCAGCCCCAGCATTTT.

The rearrangement links TRBV29-1 to TRBJ1-4; 10 nucleotides align to TRBD1. The V gene's germline CDR1 is SQVTM and CDR2 ANQGSEA. V shed 4 bases and J 5 bases; nucleotides not matched to a gene: 7. The CDR3 runs 15 residues. The CDR3, as DNA: TGCAGCGTTGGACCGAGGACAGGGGGGAATGAAAAACTGTTTTTT. Protein sequence: CSVGPRTGGNEKLFF.